A single T cell receptor beta chain is shown here with its context. The antigen remains undetermined. The repertoire was sequenced with immunoSEQ multiplex PCR; TCRdb's copy has only in-frame clones and lacks some. The table lists approximately 500,000 clones, around nine tenths of them singletons, with more than 10% in the top ten. The treatment was: around 19 received Ad26.COV2.S at low or high dose, single or two shots; five or six received placebo; per-sample allocation not given. Sampling happened 63 days after the first vaccine or placebo injection. These data originate in a study of Ad26.COV2.S vaccination and SARS-CoV-2 variants. Background on the study: Once, or twice with 56 days between doses, Ad26.COV2.S was given intramuscularly. Study-wide results and caveats: Vaccine and placebo recipients had comparable breadth of non-spike TCRs.

The receptor's source is a person between 18 and 65 years old who received the Ad26.COV2.S COVID-19 vaccine or a placebo. The starting material was peripheral blood, obtained in a trial of Ad26.COV2.S vaccine versus placebo.

The CDR3 region has the DNA TGTGCCAGCACTATGACGGTGCCTTCCTACGAGCAGTACTTC. Translating it yields CASTMTVPSYEQYF. This sequence joins TRBV2 and TRBJ2-7; no definite D call. CDR1 is SNHLY and CDR2 is FYNNEI in the germline V gene. This CDR3 is 14 amino acids long. The V gene lost 7 bases and the J gene lost 1 base, with 14 bases spanning the gap.